This passage covers 23 T cell receptor beta chains from one sample sequenced in a study of T cell responses to AZD1222 COVID-19 vaccine. Generated by immunoSEQ multiplex PCR, the TCRdb table keeps only in-frame clones and is missing some. The data hold about 130,000 clones, with just over 85% observed a single time. Sequenced material: peripheral blood, taken on day 0 of AZD1222 vaccination. The origin of the receptors is an adult in good health.

This clone was counted a few times. The chain couples TRBV5-4 to TRBJ1-2; no reliable D call. This CDR3 has 15 residues. The V gene lost 4 bases and the J gene lost 0 bases, with 13 bases spanning the gap. CDR1 SGHNT and CDR2 YYREEE come from the germline V gene (reference sequence). The CDR3 here is CASSHLGEPNYGYTF. The CDR3 region has the DNA TGTGCCAGCAGCCACCTTGGCGAGCCTAACTATGGCTACACCTTC.

This rearrangement joins TRBV30 to TRBJ2-3, with D possibly TRBD1 on 6 matching bases. CDR1 and CDR2 (germline): GTSNPN, SVGIG (reference sequence). Trimming stripped 1 base from V and 0 bases from J, with 14 bases between. This CDR3 comprises 16 residues. CDR3 DNA: TGTGCCTGGAGTGCTATCGGACAGCCTAGCACAGATACGCAGTATTTT. Translated, it gives CAWSAIGQPSTDTQYF.

The gene calls are TRBV3-1 (or the pseudogene TRBV3-2) and TRBJ2-3, with 14 bases matching TRBD2. The J segment lost 6 bases and the V segment lost 4 bases, leaving 3 bases of the junction unmatched. The CDR3 spans 15 residues. The germline V gene encodes CDR1 LGHDT and CDR2 YNNKEL (reference sequence). CDR3 sequence (DNA): TGTGCCAGCAGCCCGACTAGCGGGGGGGCGGATACGCAGTATTTT. As protein: CASSPTSGGADTQYF.

The rearrangement links TRBV19 to TRBJ1-1; D unresolved. Deletions cut 3 bases from V and 1 base from J, with 6 bases between. From germline, CDR1 is LNHDA and CDR2 SQIVND (reference sequence). This CDR3 contains 13 residues. CDR3 sequence (DNA): TGTGCCAGTAGTATGCGGGGGAACACTGAAGCTTTCTTT. As protein: CASSMRGNTEAFF.

The chain is built from TRBV7-2 and TRBJ2-3; a possible D gene is TRBD2 (6 bases). Germline V gene lookup returns CDR1 SGHTA and CDR2 FQGNSA. Trimming took off 4 bases at V and 10 bases at J, with 12 bases between the two ends. There are 12 residues in the CDR3. The chain's CDR3 is CASSSFAGPQYF. The CDR3 nucleotides read TGTGCCAGCAGCTCATTCGCGGGGCCGCAGTATTTT. Combining the CDR3 with reference TRBV7-2 and TRBJ2-3 gives the whole variable domain GAGVSQSPSNKVTEKGKDVELRCDPISGHTALYWYRQSLGQGLEFLIYFQGNSAPDKSGLPSDRFSAERTGGSVSTLTIQRTQQEDSAVYLCASSSFAGPQYFGPGTRLTVL.

V and J are TRBV2 and TRBJ2-5; D gene ambiguous. Trimming cost V 5 bases and J 1 base, with 8 bases left between them. Germline V gene lookup returns CDR1 SNHLY and CDR2 FYNNEI. CDR3 length: 13 residues. Written as DNA, the CDR3 is TGTGCCAGCAGTAGGGCCTTCCAAGAGACCCAGTACTTC. It translates to CASSRAFQETQYF.

The chain links TRBV7-2 to TRBJ2-2, with D uncertain. CDR3 length equals 14 residues. V was shortened by 3 bases and J by 0 bases, with 5 bases between the two germline ends. Looked up from germline, CDR1 is SGHTA and CDR2 is FQGNSA. The CDR3 DNA follows: TGTGCCAGCAGCTTTTCGACGAACACCGGGGAGCTGTTTTTT. Protein sequence: CASSFSTNTGELFF.

The DNA of the CDR3 is TGTGCCAGCAGCTCGACATCGAACACTGAAGCTTTCTTT. It yields the protein CASSSTSNTEAFF. The chain has TRBV5-4 and TRBJ1-1; no clear D gene. Trimming took off 3 bases at V and 1 base at J, with 7 bases between the two ends. Germline CDR1 reads SGHNT; CDR2 reads YYREEE (reference sequence). CDR3 length: 13 residues. Supplemented by reference TRBV5-4 and TRBJ1-1, the full variable domain reads ETGVTQSPTHLIKTRGQQVTLRCSSQSGHNTVSWYQQALGQGPQFIFQYYREEENGRGNFPPRFSGLQFPNYSSELNVNALELDDSALYLCASSSTSNTEAFFGQGTRLTVV.

CDR3 DNA: TGTGCCAGCAGCGTAGGGGGCGGAGAAGCTTTCTTT. This translates into CASSVGGGEAFF. The chain carries TRBV9 and TRBJ1-1; possible D gene TRBD1, 5 bases. V lost 0 bases and J lost 8, with 8 bases in between. The CDR3 has 12 residues. Germline CDR1 reads SGDLS; CDR2 reads YYNGEE.

The chain employs TRBV19 and TRBJ2-3, with D maybe TRBD1 (6 bases). The ends were cut back, 9 bases at V and 1 base at J, with 14 bases in the middle. This CDR3 contains 14 residues. The germline V gene encodes CDR1 LNHDA and CDR2 SQIVND (reference sequence). The CDR3 spells CASQQGRGTDTQYF. The CDR3 DNA sequence: TGTGCCAGCCAACAGGGCAGGGGCACAGATACGCAGTATTTT.

This clone was observed a few times. The chain combines TRBV30 with TRBJ2-7; 8 positions match TRBD2. In germline, CDR1 is GTSNPN, CDR2 SVGIG (reference sequence). After removal of 2 bases from V and 0 bases from J, the junction contained 6 bases not matched to a gene. The CDR3 length is 15 residues. In nucleotides, the CDR3 is TGTGCCTGGAGTAAGGAGCGGGGGCCCTCCTACGAGCAGTACTTC. Amino acids: CAWSKERGPSYEQYF.

This chain joins TRBV29-1 and TRBJ1-1, with 8 positions matching TRBD1. This CDR3 spans 13 amino acids. Germline V gene lookup returns CDR1 SQVTM and CDR2 ANQGSEA. The trim removed 7 bases at V and 1 base at J, leaving 5 bases unmatched. CDR3 DNA: TGCAGCGGAAGAGACAGGGGGAACACTGAAGCTTTCTTT. It specifies CSGRDRGNTEAFF.

This chain joins TRBV5-3 and TRBJ2-7; the match to TRBD1 covers 11 bases. TRBV5-3 is an ORF for which the function is uncertain. V lost 4 bases and J lost 6; bases outside the gene matches: 9. The CDR3 contains 15 residues. CDR3 sequence reads: CARSAQDRGLVEQYF. For the CDR3, the DNA is TGTGCCAGAAGCGCCCAGGACAGGGGGCTTGTCGAGCAGTACTTC.

The J gene is TRBJ2-7, the V gene TRBV27; tentative D call: TRBD1 (5 bases). This CDR3 comprises 15 residues. Germline CDR1 MNHEY, CDR2 SMNVEV (reference sequence). V lost 0 bases, J lost 0 bases, and 9 bases lay in between. The CDR3 region has the DNA TGTGCCAGCAGTTTATCTGGGGCGCACTCCTACGAGCAGTACTTC. As protein: CASSLSGAHSYEQYF.

CDR3 in DNA: TGTGCCAGCAGCTTAGTGGCGAGGGCCGACGAGCAGTACTTC. Amino acids: CASSLVARADEQYF. The rearrangement joins TRBV11-2 to TRBJ2-7; a possible D gene is TRBD2 (5 bases). The CDR3 has 14 amino acids. Trimming removed 1 base at V and 5 bases at J, with 12 bases between. CDR1 SGHAT and CDR2 FQNNGV come from the germline V gene.

This clone was observed once. The V gene is TRBV28, the J gene TRBJ2-6, with D unresolved. This CDR3 region has 13 residues. Germline CDR1 and CDR2: MDHEN and SYDVKM. V was pared by 9 bases and J by 0 bases, with 6 bases between. The CDR3 sequence is CASENSGANVLTF. In nucleotides, the CDR3 is TGTGCCAGTGAAAACTCTGGGGCCAACGTCCTGACTTTC.

The rearrangement joins TRBV18 to TRBJ1-4; a possible D gene is TRBD1 (5 bases). This CDR3 comprises 13 residues. V lost 6 bases, J lost 8 bases, and 13 bases lay in between. Germline assignment: CDR1 KGHSH and CDR2 LQKENI. The CDR3: CASSRGTREKLFF. The CDR3 DNA follows: TGTGCCAGCTCGCGGGGGACCCGCGAAAAACTGTTTTTT.

V usage is TRBV12-3 or TRBV12-4 and J usage is TRBJ1-5; possible D gene TRBD1, 5 bases. V was pared by 6 bases and J by 7 bases, with 13 bases between. The length of the CDR3 is 13 residues. The CDR3 is CASSLSQGQPQHF. CDR3 in DNA: TGTGCCAGCAGCCTGTCCCAGGGCCAGCCCCAGCATTTT.

The CDR3 loop is CASSASQDRSYGYTF. CDR3 coding DNA: TGTGCCAGCAGCGCGAGTCAGGACAGGTCCTATGGCTACACCTTC. The rearrangement uses TRBV9 and TRBJ1-2; 7 bases agree with TRBD1. V lost 3 bases to trimming and J lost 4 bases; unmatched junction nucleotides: 9. This CDR3 region has 15 residues. Germline loops: CDR1 SGDLS, CDR2 YYNGEE.

V and J are TRBV7-9 and TRBJ2-2, with D tentatively TRBD2 (5 bases). Trimming pared 4 bases from V and 6 bases from J, leaving 6 bases between. The CDR3 runs 12 residues. Germline V CDR1 and CDR2: SEHNR, FQNEAQ (reference sequence). The CDR3: CASSSGAGELFF. DNA of the CDR3: TGTGCCAGCAGCTCCGGGGCCGGGGAGCTGTTTTTT.

The J gene is TRBJ1-5, the V gene TRBV6-2 or TRBV6-3; possible D gene TRBD1, 5 bases. CDR3 length: 16 residues. The V end lost 6 bases, the J end lost 5 bases, and 20 bases lay between the germline ends. Germline assignment: CDR1 MNHEY and CDR2 SVGEGT. CDR3 in amino acids: CASSSGTHFTDQPQHF. Here the CDR3 DNA reads TGTGCCAGCAGCTCCGGGACCCACTTCACTGATCAGCCCCAGCATTTT.

The rearrangement uses TRBV5-5 and TRBJ2-1, with 8 bases matching TRBD2. Germline trimming cut 1 base from V and 5 bases from J; bases unmatched to any gene: 14. CDR1 is SGHKS, CDR2 YYEKEE, per germline (reference sequence). CDR3 size: 18 residues. The CDR3 sequence: CASSLQPEAGVFHNEQFF. The DNA for the CDR3 is TGTGCCAGCAGCTTGCAACCCGAAGCGGGAGTTTTCCACAATGAGCAGTTCTTC.

As DNA, the CDR3 is TGTGCCAGCAGCTTAACACAGTCGAACACTGAAGCTTTCTTT. It translates to CASSLTQSNTEAFF. J is TRBJ1-1 and V is TRBV7-2, with D hard to call. V was cut by 2 bases and J by 1 base, with 8 bases left in between. The CDR3 consists of 14 residues. Germline loops: CDR1 SGHTA, CDR2 FQGNSA.